These 31 T cell receptor beta chains share one sample of origin, sequenced in a study of shared clonotypes between healthy human individuals. Some clones are missing from TCRdb's copy, which holds only in-frame ones; the method was immunoSEQ multiplex PCR. The data contain hundreds of thousands of clones, 55% to 85% of them singletons. Sequencing used memory CD4+ T cells sorted from blood. The subset was: CD45RA-negative fraction. The receptors originated from a woman aged 25 to 39 in good health.

V is TRBV28 and J is TRBJ2-2; D is uncertain. V was trimmed by 3 bases and J by 13 bases, leaving 12 bases between them. Germline values: CDR1 MDHEN, CDR2 SYDVKM. This CDR3 is built from 12 residues. Here the CDR3 reads CASSFNPVGLFF. CDR3 nucleotides: TGTGCCAGCAGTTTTAATCCCGTCGGGCTGTTTTTT.

The V call is TRBV29-1, the J call TRBJ2-7; 12 positions agree with TRBD1. The germline V gene has CDR1 SQVTM and CDR2 ANQGSEA. This CDR3 comprises 13 residues. The V gene end was trimmed by 6 bases and the J gene end by 5 bases; junction bases not matched to a gene: 5. Here the CDR3 DNA reads TGCAGCGTCCGGGACAGGGGGCGCGACGAGCAGTACTTC. This codes for CSVRDRGRDEQYF.

The chain employs TRBV5-1 and TRBJ2-1; D ambiguous. The germline gives CDR1 SGHRS, CDR2 YFSETQ. The CDR3 spans 15 residues. Trimming left V 1 base short and J 5 bases short, with 13 bases between. The CDR3 loop is CASSLFSWSDNEQFF. The CDR3 bases are TGCGCCAGCAGCTTGTTCTCTTGGTCGGACAATGAGCAGTTCTTC.

V usage is TRBV28 and J usage is TRBJ2-7; D possibly corresponds to TRBD1 (5 bases). The CDR3 runs to 18 residues. With 5 bases removed from V and 3 bases from J, the gap between germline ends came to 26 bases. In germline, CDR1 is MDHEN, CDR2 SYDVKM. The chain's CDR3 is CASSHNQIRVFSDYEQYF. DNA of the CDR3: TGTGCCAGCAGTCACAACCAGATCAGGGTGTTTTCAGACTACGAGCAGTACTTC.

The chain joins TRBV6-5 to TRBJ2-3; TRBD2 agrees at 11 bases. Germline trimming cut 4 bases from V and 3 bases from J; bases unmatched to any gene: 6. Germline V gives CDR1 MNHEY, CDR2 SVGAGI. The CDR3 has 16 amino acids. The CDR3 region is CASSWASGRPTDTQYF. CDR3 nucleotides: TGTGCCAGCAGTTGGGCTAGCGGGAGGCCTACAGATACGCAGTATTTT.

This clone came up a few times. The rearrangement joins TRBV11-2 to TRBJ2-5, with TRBD1 identical over 7 bases. There are 15 residues in the CDR3. V lost 5 bases to trimming and J lost 4 bases; unmatched junction nucleotides: 10. Germline CDR1 and CDR2: SGHAT and FQNNGV. The CDR3 DNA sequence: TGTGCCAGCAGCACGAGACAGGGAAGGGGAGAGACCCAGTACTTC. Residues: CASSTRQGRGETQYF.

As to this clone: Distinct nucleotide sequences in the sample also encode this CDR3. The genes are TRBV18 and TRBJ1-1; D is undetermined. V gave up 1 base and J gave up 1 base, with 4 bases separating them. This CDR3 comprises 13 residues. Germline CDR1 and CDR2: KGHSH and LQKENI. The chain's CDR3 is CASSPQGNTEAFF. CDR3 coding DNA: TGTGCCAGCTCACCACAGGGGAACACTGAAGCTTTCTTT. Together with reference TRBV18 and TRBJ1-1, the CDR3 gives the full variable domain: NAGVMQNPRHLVRRRGQEARLRCSPMKGHSHVYWYRQLPEEGLKFMVYLQKENIIDESGMPKERFSAEFPKEGPSILRIQQVVRGDSAAYFCASSPQGNTEAFFGQGTRLTVV.

V and J are TRBV2 and TRBJ2-5, with 8 bases identical to TRBD2. The CDR3 runs to 14 residues. The germline CDR1 and CDR2 sequences are SNHLY and FYNNEI. The V and J ends lost 6 bases and 2 bases, in that order; junction bases with no gene match: 5. CDR3 sequence: CASSAGTRQETQYF. Written as DNA, the CDR3 is TGTGCCAGCAGCGCCGGGACTAGACAAGAGACCCAGTACTTC.

The genes are TRBV19 and TRBJ1-5, with D uncertain. Germline values: CDR1 LNHDA, CDR2 SQIVND (reference sequence). The CDR3 covers 15 residues. V shed 0 bases and J shed 6 bases, with 12 bases lying between them. DNA of the CDR3: TGTGCCAGTAGTATAGAAAACAGATCCCGTCAGCCCCAGCATTTT. It is translated as CASSIENRSRQPQHF.

This clone was observed a single time. The V gene is TRBV11-2, the J gene TRBJ1-2, with a possible D match to TRBD1 (5 bases). The germline V gene encodes CDR1 SGHAT and CDR2 FQNNGV. V was cut by 6 bases and J by 8 bases, with 16 bases left in between. CDR3 length: 13 residues. The CDR3 spells CASSSWQGSGYTF. CDR3 nucleotides: TGTGCCAGCAGTTCGTGGCAGGGAAGCGGCTACACCTTC.

The rearrangement links TRBV7-9 to TRBJ1-3, with TRBD1 matching 10 bases. The CDR3 covers 16 residues. CDR1 and CDR2 from the germline V gene are SEHNR and FQNEAQ (reference sequence). The V gene end was trimmed by 2 bases and the J gene end by 1 base; junction bases not matched to a gene: 2. For the CDR3, the DNA is TGTGCCAGCAGCTTACTGGGACAGGGGTCTGGAAACACCATATATTTT. Translated: CASSLLGQGSGNTIYF.

The J gene is TRBJ2-1, the V gene TRBV5-4; 8 nucleotides agree with TRBD2. This CDR3 comprises 15 residues. V shed 4 bases and J 5 bases; nucleotides not matched to a gene: 8. Germline V gives CDR1 SGHNT, CDR2 YYREEE (reference sequence). The CDR3 protein is CASSNPPGGHNEQFF. The CDR3, as DNA: TGTGCCAGCAGCAACCCGCCGGGGGGGCACAATGAGCAGTTCTTC.

The chain has TRBV5-1 and TRBJ2-2; 8 nucleotides line up with TRBD1. The junction had 8 bases not matched to a gene; V was cut back by 6 bases and J by 4 bases. CDR1 and CDR2 (germline): SGHRS, YFSETQ. CDR3 length equals 15 residues. CDR3 coding DNA: TGCGCCAGCACTAAACCAGGGGGCGGCACCGGGGAGCTGTTTTTT. The encoded protein is CASTKPGGGTGELFF.

The chain joins TRBV5-1 to TRBJ1-2; TRBD1 matches at 7 bases. CDR3 length: 14 residues. V trimming: 5 bases; J trimming: 8 bases; junction bases outside the gene matches: 12. CDR1 and CDR2 from the germline V gene are SGHRS and YFSETQ. The chain's CDR3 is CASRRVRQGGGYTF. CDR3 in DNA: TGCGCCAGCAGGAGGGTAAGACAGGGTGGCGGCTACACCTTC.

The chain carries TRBV11-3 and TRBJ2-7; 8 bases match TRBD2. CDR1 and CDR2 from the germline V gene are SGHNT and YENEEA. The CDR3 spans 15 residues. Trimming removed 2 bases from V and 3 bases from J; junction bases left unmatched: 6. The CDR3 coding sequence is TGTGCCAGCAGCTTACTGAGCGGGAGAGACTACGAGCAGTACTTC. Its protein product is CASSLLSGRDYEQYF.

The table lists this clone with a few counts. Other nucleotide sequences from this sample produce the same CDR3. The CDR3 reads CASSFRGPNYGYTF. In nucleotides, the CDR3 is TGTGCCAGCAGCTTCAGGGGCCCTAACTATGGCTACACCTTC. The chain combines TRBV11-2 with TRBJ1-2; the D gene is possibly TRBD1 (6 bases). The length of the CDR3 is 14 residues. Germline CDR1 reads SGHAT; CDR2 reads FQNNGV. Trimming left V 3 bases short and J 0 bases short, with 8 bases between.

This clone occurred a few times. V and J are TRBV28 and TRBJ1-2; no reliable D call. Germline assignment: CDR1 MDHEN and CDR2 SYDVKM. The CDR3 is made up of 13 amino acids. Trimming shortened V by 2 bases and J by 7 bases, and 11 bases separated the two germline ends. The CDR3 DNA sequence: TGTGCCAGCAGTTTAAACCCCGGAGGTGGCTACACCTTC. Its protein is CASSLNPGGGYTF.

The J gene is TRBJ2-7, the V gene TRBV11-2; no clear D gene. Trimming pared 6 bases from V and 5 bases from J, leaving 20 bases between. Germline assignment: CDR1 SGHAT and CDR2 FQNNGV. This CDR3 region has 15 residues. The CDR3 bases are TGTGCCAGCAGTGCCCAGCTGGTGGCTAGAAACGAGCAGTACTTC. The encoded protein is CASSAQLVARNEQYF.

This sequence joins TRBV7-9 and TRBJ2-5; 10 positions agree with TRBD1. Germline values: CDR1 SEHNR, CDR2 FQNEAQ (reference sequence). J gave up 5 bases and V 4 bases, and 4 bases lay outside the gene matches. This CDR3 has 14 amino acids. CDR3 loop: CASSSGQGLETQYF. The CDR3 DNA is TGTGCCAGCAGCTCGGGACAGGGGTTGGAGACCCAGTACTTC. Filled out from reference TRBV7-9 and TRBJ2-5, the complete variable domain reads DTGVSQNPRHKITKRGQNVTFRCDPISEHNRLYWYRQTLGQGPEFLTYFQNEAQLEKSRLLSDRFSAERPKGSFSTLEIQRTEQGDSAMYLCASSSGQGLETQYFGPGTRLLVL.

This clone was recorded many times. V and J are TRBV5-1 and TRBJ1-2; D is possibly TRBD1 (5 bases). CDR1 is SGHRS, CDR2 YFSETQ, per germline. This CDR3 has 13 residues. Between the trimmed V and J ends, which lost 4 bases and 7 bases, there was a span of 14 bases. In nucleotides, the CDR3 is TGCGCCAGCAGCCAGGGACCGGGAACTGGCTACACCTTC. Amino acids: CASSQGPGTGYTF.

J is TRBJ2-3 and V is TRBV6-5, with D maybe TRBD2 (5 bases). This CDR3 region has 15 residues. Trimming removed 0 bases at V and 1 base at J, with 8 bases between. Germline values: CDR1 MNHEY, CDR2 SVGAGI. The CDR3 protein is CASSYSVGGTDTQYF. CDR3 DNA: TGTGCCAGCAGTTACTCGGTCGGGGGCACAGATACGCAGTATTTT.

This clone turned up a few times. The genes are TRBV5-1 and TRBJ1-1, with 7 bases that match TRBD1. V dropped 4 bases and J dropped 8; count of bases not matched to a gene: 11. From germline, CDR1 is SGHRS and CDR2 YFSETQ. The CDR3 is 14 amino acids. The CDR3 sequence: CASSLSTGAVEAFF. CDR3 coding DNA: TGCGCCAGCAGCCTGTCTACAGGGGCCGTAGAAGCTTTCTTT.

This chain uses TRBV5-4 with TRBJ2-7, with 13 bases that match TRBD2. The CDR3 extends over 15 amino acids. Germline assignment: CDR1 SGHNT and CDR2 YYREEE (reference sequence). With V trimmed by 3 bases and J by 6 bases, 6 bases remained unmatched. The CDR3 bases are TGTGCCAGCAGCTATCGGACTAGCGGGAGTCGCGAGCAGTACTTC. It encodes CASSYRTSGSREQYF.

The gene calls are TRBV6-5 and TRBJ2-2; 10 bases agree with TRBD2. Germline V CDR1 and CDR2: MNHEY, SVGAGI. This CDR3 region has 15 residues. V gave up 6 bases and J gave up 4 bases; unmatched junction bases: 5. CDR3 sequence reads: CASSALAGVTGELFF. In DNA, the CDR3 is TGTGCCAGCAGCGCGCTAGCGGGAGTCACCGGGGAGCTGTTTTTT.

This clone occurred a few times. CDR3 DNA sequence: TGTGCCAGCAGCCCGGGAGGGGGGTACGAGCAGTACTTC. Amino acids: CASSPGGGYEQYF. V usage is TRBV6-6 and J usage is TRBJ2-7; 8 bases fit TRBD2. V gave up 6 bases and J gave up 4 bases; unmatched junction bases: 5. In germline, CDR1 is MNHNY, CDR2 SVGAGI (reference sequence). The CDR3 has 13 amino acids.

The V gene is TRBV5-1, the J gene TRBJ2-3; D remains ambiguous. The CDR3 sequence is 15 residues long. Per the germline V gene, CDR1 is SGHRS and CDR2 is YFSETQ. The V gene lost 2 bases and the J gene lost 2 bases, with 12 bases spanning the gap. The CDR3 region is CASSLGNTDTDTQYF. As DNA, the CDR3 is TGCGCCAGCAGCTTAGGTAACACAGACACAGATACGCAGTATTTT. Supplemented by reference TRBV5-1 and TRBJ2-3, the full variable domain reads KAGVTQTPRYLIKTRGQQVTLSCSPISGHRSVSWYQQTPGQGLQFLFEYFSETQRNKGNFPGRFSGRQFSNSRSEMNVSTLELGDSALYLCASSLGNTDTDTQYFGPGTRLTVL.

The chain couples TRBV11-2 to TRBJ2-5; 7 bases match TRBD2. This CDR3 contains 16 residues. Germline loops: CDR1 SGHAT, CDR2 FQNNGV. Unmatched junction bases numbered 11, after V lost 5 bases and J lost 2 bases. CDR3 residues: CASSPWAGAAQETQYF. As DNA, the CDR3 is TGTGCCAGCAGCCCCTGGGCGGGAGCGGCACAAGAGACCCAGTACTTC.

J is TRBJ2-3 and V is TRBV11-3, with D perhaps matching TRBD1 or TRBD2 (5 bases each). V lost 3 bases to trimming and J lost 2 bases, with 24 bases between them. The CDR3 has 19 amino acids. CDR1 is SGHNT, CDR2 YENEEA, per germline. CDR3 coding DNA: TGTGCCAGCAGCTTGGGAGACCCTTGGGCAGGGCCCATCACAGATACGCAGTATTTT. This gives the protein CASSLGDPWAGPITDTQYF.

The gene calls are TRBV7-8 and TRBJ2-1, with 8 bases lining up with TRBD1. CDR1 and CDR2 (germline): SGHVS, FQNEAQ. The CDR3 is made up of 16 amino acids. Trimming cost V 6 bases and J 1 base; bases outside gene matches: 8. The CDR3 protein is CASRFDRGPSYNEQFF. The CDR3 coding sequence is TGTGCCAGCAGGTTTGACAGGGGTCCTTCCTACAATGAGCAGTTCTTC.

This clone has a single count. This chain connects TRBV5-5 to TRBJ2-7; TRBD1 aligns across 8 bases. Germline V CDR1 and CDR2: SGHKS, YYEKEE (reference sequence). The trim removed 4 bases at V and 3 bases at J, leaving 6 bases unmatched. This CDR3 has 14 amino acids. The CDR3 sequence: CASSATGGSYEQYF. The CDR3 DNA is TGTGCCAGCAGCGCAACAGGGGGAAGCTACGAGCAGTACTTC. The entire variable domain, with the rest obtained from reference TRBV5-5 and TRBJ2-7, is as follows: DAGVTQSPTHLIKTRGQQVTLRCSPISGHKSVSWYQQVLGQGPQFIFQYYEKEERGRGNFPDRFSARQFPNYSSELNVNALLLGDSALYLCASSATGGSYEQYFGPGTRLTVT.

The rearrangement joins TRBV5-1 to TRBJ1-1; no clear D gene. Germline V gene lookup returns CDR1 SGHRS and CDR2 YFSETQ. V dropped 0 bases and J dropped 11 bases, with 11 bases sitting between them. CDR3 length: 12 residues. The CDR3, as DNA: TGCGCCAGCAGCTTGGGGGGATCGGCGGCTTTCTTT. Protein sequence: CASSLGGSAAFF.